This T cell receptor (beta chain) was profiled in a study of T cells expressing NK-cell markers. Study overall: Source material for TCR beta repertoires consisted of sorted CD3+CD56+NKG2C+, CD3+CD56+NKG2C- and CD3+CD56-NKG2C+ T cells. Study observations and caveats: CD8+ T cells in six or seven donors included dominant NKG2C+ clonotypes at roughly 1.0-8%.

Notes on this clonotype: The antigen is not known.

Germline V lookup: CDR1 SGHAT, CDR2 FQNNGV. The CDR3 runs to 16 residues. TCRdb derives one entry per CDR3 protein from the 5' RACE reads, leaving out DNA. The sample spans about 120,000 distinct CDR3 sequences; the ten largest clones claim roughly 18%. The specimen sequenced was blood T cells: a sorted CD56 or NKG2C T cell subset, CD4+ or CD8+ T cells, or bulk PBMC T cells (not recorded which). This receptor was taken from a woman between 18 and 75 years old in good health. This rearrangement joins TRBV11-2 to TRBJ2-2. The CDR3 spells CASSLVPEANTGELFF.